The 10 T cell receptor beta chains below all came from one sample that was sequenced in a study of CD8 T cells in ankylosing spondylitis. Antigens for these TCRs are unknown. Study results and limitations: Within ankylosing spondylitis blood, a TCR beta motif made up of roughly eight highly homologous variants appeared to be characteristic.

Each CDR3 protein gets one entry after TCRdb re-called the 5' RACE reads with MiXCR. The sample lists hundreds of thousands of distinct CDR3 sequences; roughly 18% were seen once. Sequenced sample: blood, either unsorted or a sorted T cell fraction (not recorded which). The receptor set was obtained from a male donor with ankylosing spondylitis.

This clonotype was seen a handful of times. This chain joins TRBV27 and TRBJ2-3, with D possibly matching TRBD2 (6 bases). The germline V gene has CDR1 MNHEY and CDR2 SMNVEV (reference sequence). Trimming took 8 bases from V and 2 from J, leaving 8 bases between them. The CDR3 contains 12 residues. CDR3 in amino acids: CASWEATDTQYF. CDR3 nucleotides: TGTGCCAGCTGGGAGGCCACAGATACGCAGTATTTT.

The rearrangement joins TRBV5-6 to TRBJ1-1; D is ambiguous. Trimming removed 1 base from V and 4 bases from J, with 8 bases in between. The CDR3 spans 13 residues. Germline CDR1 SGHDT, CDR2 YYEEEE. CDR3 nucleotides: TGTGCCAGCAGCTTGCGGGTCGGCACTGAAGCTTTCTTT. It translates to CASSLRVGTEAFF.

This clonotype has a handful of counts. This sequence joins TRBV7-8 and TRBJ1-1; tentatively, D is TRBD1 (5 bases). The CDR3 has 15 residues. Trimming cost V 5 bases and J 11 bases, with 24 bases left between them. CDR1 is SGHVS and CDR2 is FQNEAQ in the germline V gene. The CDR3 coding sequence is TGTGCCAGCAGCCGAGGAGCGGGTAGGGGTTCAGACGCTTTCTTT. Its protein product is CASSRGAGRGSDAFF.

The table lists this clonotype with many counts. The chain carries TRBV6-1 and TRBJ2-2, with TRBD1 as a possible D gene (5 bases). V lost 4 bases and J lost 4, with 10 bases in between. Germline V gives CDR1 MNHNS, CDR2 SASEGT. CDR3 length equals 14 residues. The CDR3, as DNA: TGTGCCAGCAGTGGGGGCAGTCTCACCGGGGAGCTGTTTTTT. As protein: CASSGGSLTGELFF.

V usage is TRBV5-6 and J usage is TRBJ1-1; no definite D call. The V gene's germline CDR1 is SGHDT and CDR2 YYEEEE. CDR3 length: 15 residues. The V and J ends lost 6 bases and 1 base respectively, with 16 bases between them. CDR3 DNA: TGTGCCAGCAAGTTTTATGGATGGGAGAACACTGAAGCTTTCTTT. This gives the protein CASKFYGWENTEAFF.

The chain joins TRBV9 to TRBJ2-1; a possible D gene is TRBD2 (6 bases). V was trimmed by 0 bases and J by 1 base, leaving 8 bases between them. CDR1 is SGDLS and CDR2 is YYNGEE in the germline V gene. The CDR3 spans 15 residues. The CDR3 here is CASSVAGESYNEQFF. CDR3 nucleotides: TGTGCCAGCAGCGTAGCGGGAGAATCCTACAATGAGCAGTTCTTC.

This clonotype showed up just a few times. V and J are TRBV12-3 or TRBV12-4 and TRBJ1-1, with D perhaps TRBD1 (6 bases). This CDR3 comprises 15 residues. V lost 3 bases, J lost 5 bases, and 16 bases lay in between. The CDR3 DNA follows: TGTGCCAGCAGTTTCGGCGGGGGGCTGCGGACTGAAGCTTTCTTT. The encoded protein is CASSFGGGLRTEAFF.

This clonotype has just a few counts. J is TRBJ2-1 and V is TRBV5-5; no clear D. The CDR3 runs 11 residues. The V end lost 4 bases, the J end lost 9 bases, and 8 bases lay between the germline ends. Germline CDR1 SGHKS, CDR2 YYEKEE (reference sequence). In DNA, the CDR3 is TGTGCCAGCAGCGTAGTTGGTGAGCAGTTCTTC. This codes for CASSVVGEQFF.

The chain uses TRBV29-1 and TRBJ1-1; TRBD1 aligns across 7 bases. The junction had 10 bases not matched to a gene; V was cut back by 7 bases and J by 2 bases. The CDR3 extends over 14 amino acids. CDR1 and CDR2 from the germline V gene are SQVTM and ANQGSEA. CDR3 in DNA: TGCAGCGCTTTAAAGACAGGGATCAACACTGAAGCTTTCTTT. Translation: CSALKTGINTEAFF. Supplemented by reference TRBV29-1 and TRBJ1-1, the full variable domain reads SAVISQKPSRDICQRGTSLTIQCQVDSQVTMMFWYRQQPGQSLTLIATANQGSEATYESGFVIDKFPISRPNLTFSTLTVSNMSPEDSSIYLCSALKTGINTEAFFGQGTRLTVV.

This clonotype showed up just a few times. The CDR3 reads CASSFAGGLGEQFF. CDR3 sequence (DNA): TGTGCCAGCAGCTTTGCCGGGGGGCTGGGTGAGCAGTTCTTC. The chain recombines TRBV7-3 with TRBJ2-1; TRBD2 is a possible D gene (7 bases). V was trimmed by 3 bases and J by 9 bases, leaving 15 bases between them. CDR1 and CDR2 (germline): SGHTA, FQGTGA. The CDR3 is 14 amino acids.